This TCR beta chain originates from a study of human CD4 T cells and Enterobacteriaceae. Memory CD4+ T cells were sorted as all CD4+ cells except CD45RA+CCR7+CD95- naive cells, over 95% pure. Swiss blood donation centers supplied the healthy donor blood. Sorting first excluded CD8+, CD14+, CD16+, CD56+, CD19+ and CD25-bright cells. The J segment lost 8 bases and the V segment lost 5 bases, leaving 8 bases of the junction unmatched. The CDR3 has 13 amino acids. From germline, CDR1 is WSHSY and CDR2 SAAADI. Ex vivo total memory CD4+ samples were deeply sequenced, detecting one cell in 200,000. The table came from immunoSEQ multiplex PCR; TCRdb's copy has only in-frame clones and leaves some out. The sample shows some 29,000 clones, 70% to 85% of them seen only once.

Sequenced: memory CD4+ T cells from blood. The chain joins TRBV10-2 to TRBJ1-2, with 7 bases fitting TRBD1. This clonotype was sampled from a human donor in good health. The CDR3 loop is CASSNDRAGGYTF. The DNA for the CDR3 is TGCGCCAGCAGTAACGACAGGGCTGGAGGCTACACCTTC.